Presented here are 23 T cell receptor beta chains from one specimen sequenced in a study of regulatory T cells in long-lasting Graves disease. Stated time point: newly diagnosed GD, antithyroid drugs for less than 3 months. PBMC RNA served as the TCR library source. To make TCR beta libraries, researchers used iRepertoire HTBI primers and Arm-PCR of CDR3 regions. From the multiplex PCR reads, TCRdb called clonotypes with MiXCR, one entry per CDR3 protein. The data contain 350,000 to 450,000 distinct CDR3 sequences, 16% of them singletons. This sample was shared with a second study, whose subject was T cells in Graves' hyperthyroidism and ophthalmopathy.

The sequencing used peripheral blood mononuclear cells (PBMCs), collected at new diagnosis, from a patient treated with antithyroid drugs. The origin of the receptors is a man aged 35 to 55 with Graves disease.

The chain uses TRBV9 and TRBJ1-4, with D unresolved. CDR3 length equals 13 residues. The V gene lost 4 bases and the J gene lost 8 bases, with 12 bases spanning the gap. The V gene's germline CDR1 is SGDLS and CDR2 YYNGEE. The CDR3 region is CASSPRGPEKLFF. The CDR3 DNA sequence: TGTGCCAGCAGCCCCCGAGGGCCGGAAAAACTGTTTTTT.

This clonotype was recorded many times. J is TRBJ1-5 and V is TRBV20-1; D may be TRBD1 (5 bases). CDR1 and CDR2 from the germline V gene are DFQATT and SNEGSKA (reference sequence). Deletions cut 3 bases from V and 4 bases from J, with 13 bases between. The CDR3 covers 14 residues. The CDR3 here is CSARAGTRNQPQHF. CDR3 nucleotide sequence: TGCAGTGCTAGGGCCGGGACCCGAAATCAGCCCCAGCATTTT.

The rearrangement uses TRBV9 and TRBJ2-3; either TRBD1 or TRBD2 may supply D (6 bases each). Between the trimmed V and J ends, which lost 0 bases and 7 bases, there was a span of 18 bases. This CDR3 contains 16 residues. Germline values: CDR1 SGDLS, CDR2 YYNGEE. This CDR3 reads CASSVVVGGNPNTQYF. CDR3 bases: TGTGCCAGCAGCGTAGTTGTGGGGGGCAATCCGAATACGCAGTATTTT.

This clonotype has only a few counts. This chain connects TRBV7-3 to TRBJ2-1; 13 bases agree with TRBD2. The CDR3 has 16 residues. J lost 8 bases, V lost 5 bases, and 9 bases had no gene match. CDR1 is SGHTA, CDR2 FQGTGA, per germline. The CDR3, as DNA: TGTGCCAGCAGCCCGAAACTAGCGGGGGGGCCCGATGAGCAGTTCTTC. This encodes CASSPKLAGGPDEQFF.

This clonotype was picked up many times. V and J are TRBV7-9 and TRBJ2-3; no definite D call. The germline V gene encodes CDR1 SEHNR and CDR2 FQNEAQ (reference sequence). The CDR3 is made up of 12 amino acids. V was clipped by 5 bases and J by 5 bases, with 8 bases between them. CDR3 sequence reads: CASSPKVDTQYF. CDR3 coding DNA: TGTGCCAGCAGCCCTAAGGTAGATACGCAGTATTTT.

This clonotype was seen ten or more times. The chain uses TRBV7-2 and TRBJ2-3, with D maybe TRBD2 (6 bases). The germline V gene encodes CDR1 SGHTA and CDR2 FQGNSA. Trimming removed 5 bases at V and 0 bases at J, with 15 bases between. The CDR3 contains 16 residues. The DNA of the CDR3 is TGTGCCAGCAGCCTCCTCAGGGACTTTAGCACAGATACGCAGTATTTT. Translating gives CASSLLRDFSTDTQYF.

This clonotype was counted many times. This chain links TRBV5-1 with TRBJ1-1; D not resolved. CDR1 is SGHRS and CDR2 is YFSETQ in the germline V gene. The CDR3 has 15 residues. V was pared by 2 bases and J by 3 bases, with 14 bases between. The CDR3 region is CASSFGGFRHTEAFF. DNA for the CDR3: TGCGCCAGCAGCTTTGGTGGTTTTAGGCACACTGAAGCTTTCTTT.

This clonotype occurred many times. The rearrangement joins TRBV5-6 to TRBJ1-3; D is unclear. Between the trimmed V and J ends, which lost 1 base and 0 bases, there was a span of 5 bases. The germline CDR1 and CDR2 sequences are SGHDT and YYEEEE. This CDR3 spans 14 amino acids. CDR3 sequence reads: CASSLRTSGNTIYF. DNA for the CDR3: TGTGCCAGCAGCTTGCGAACCTCTGGAAACACCATATATTTT.

This sequence joins TRBV6-1 and TRBJ1-5; unclear D gene. CDR3 length: 15 residues. Deletions cut 6 bases from V and 5 bases from J, with 17 bases between. Germline V gene lookup returns CDR1 MNHNS and CDR2 SASEGT. The CDR3 reads CASRENPKSYQPQHF. In nucleotides, the CDR3 is TGTGCCAGCAGGGAGAACCCCAAAAGCTATCAGCCCCAGCATTTT.

At least ten counts were recorded for this clonotype. V and J are TRBV2 and TRBJ1-1; no clear D gene. V gave up 6 bases and J gave up 1 base, with 15 bases separating them. The CDR3 spans 15 residues. The germline CDR1 and CDR2 sequences are SNHLY and FYNNEI. The CDR3 nucleotides read TGTGCCAGCAGGAAAGGTGGGATGGGGAACACTGAAGCTTTCTTT. It yields the protein CASRKGGMGNTEAFF.

The chain combines TRBV5-1 with TRBJ2-3; D is perhaps TRBD1 (5 bases). Between the trimmed V and J ends, which lost 4 bases and 3 bases, there was a span of 12 bases. This CDR3 has 14 amino acids. The germline gives CDR1 SGHRS, CDR2 YFSETQ. CDR3 residues: CASSTGKRTDTQYF. The CDR3 bases are TGCGCCAGCAGCACAGGAAAGAGGACAGATACGCAGTATTTT. The whole variable domain, remainder taken from reference TRBV5-1 and TRBJ2-3, is KAGVTQTPRYLIKTRGQQVTLSCSPISGHRSVSWYQQTPGQGLQFLFEYFSETQRNKGNFPGRFSGRQFSNSRSEMNVSTLELGDSALYLCASSTGKRTDTQYFGPGTRLTVL.

This clonotype has just a few counts. The chain employs TRBV24-1 and TRBJ2-3, with a weak D call TRBD2 (7 bases). The ends were cut back, 0 bases at V and 6 bases at J, with 12 bases in the middle. Germline V gene lookup returns CDR1 KGHDR and CDR2 SFDVKD. This CDR3 contains 15 residues. Here the CDR3 reads CATSDLKGGADTQYF. Here the CDR3 DNA reads TGTGCCACCAGTGATTTGAAGGGGGGGGCGGATACGCAGTATTTT.

This clonotype has at least ten counts. The rearrangement uses TRBV2 and TRBJ2-7; TRBD2 agrees at 7 bases. The CDR3 contains 12 residues. Germline CDR1 and CDR2: SNHLY and FYNNEI. V dropped 6 bases and J dropped 8; count of bases not matched to a gene: 7. This CDR3 reads CASSAPGGKQYF. Written as DNA, the CDR3 is TGTGCCAGCAGCGCCCCCGGGGGGAAGCAGTACTTC. Looking up the rest from reference TRBV2 and TRBJ2-7 gives the full variable domain: EPEVTQTPSHQVTQMGQEVILRCVPISNHLYFYWYRQILGQKVEFLVSFYNNEISEKSEIFDDQFSVERPDGSNFTLKIRSTKLEDSAMYFCASSAPGGKQYFGPGTRLTVT.

This clonotype was picked up many times. The rearrangement joins TRBV28 to TRBJ2-7; 7 bases align to TRBD2. V was clipped by 3 bases and J by 6 bases; unmatched bases: 2. The CDR3 extends over 12 amino acids. In germline, CDR1 is MDHEN, CDR2 SYDVKM. CDR3 in DNA: TGTGCCAGCAGTTTGACTAGCTCCGAGCAGTACTTC. Translation gives CASSLTSSEQYF. The full variable domain, rest sourced from reference TRBV28 and TRBJ2-7, is DVKVTQSSRYLVKRTGEKVFLECVQDMDHENMFWYRQDPGLGLRLIYFSYDVKMKEKGDIPEGYSVSREKKERFSLILESASTNQTSMYLCASSLTSSEQYFGPGTRLTVT.

This clonotype showed up many times. V is TRBV2 and J is TRBJ2-3, with D unresolved. The V and J ends lost 5 bases and 1 base respectively, with 13 bases between them. From germline, CDR1 is SNHLY and CDR2 FYNNEI. There are 15 residues in the CDR3. The CDR3 coding sequence is TGTGCCAGCAGTCGACGCAGCGTGGGCACAGATACGCAGTATTTT. It encodes CASSRRSVGTDTQYF.

This clonotype has at least ten counts. The rearrangement uses TRBV2 and TRBJ2-3; possibly TRBD2 for D (6 bases). V lost 2 bases to trimming and J lost 0 bases, with 12 bases between them. CDR3 size: 16 residues. Looked up from germline, CDR1 is SNHLY and CDR2 is FYNNEI. In nucleotides, the CDR3 is TGTGCCAGCAGTGAACTGGGACTTTCTAGCACAGATACGCAGTATTTT. Protein: CASSELGLSSTDTQYF.

The table lists this clonotype with many counts. The chain is built from TRBV24-1 and TRBJ1-2; D is ambiguous. This CDR3 spans 14 amino acids. Germline CDR1 is KGHDR and CDR2 is SFDVKD. V was pared by 4 bases and J by 5 bases, with 13 bases between. CDR3 sequence (DNA): TGTGCCACCAGTGACCCCGCCGCGGGTTATGGCTACACCTTC. Translated, it gives CATSDPAAGYGYTF.

This clonotype was detected only a few times. The V gene is TRBV27, the J gene TRBJ1-2; D unclear. Germline CDR1 reads MNHEY; CDR2 reads SMNVEV (reference sequence). The CDR3 totals 16 residues. Between the trimmed V and J ends, which lost 0 bases and 2 bases, there was a span of 13 bases. The CDR3 nucleotides read TGTGCCAGCAGTTTATCTTACCACGGCAGAAACTATGGCTACACCTTC. This codes for CASSLSYHGRNYGYTF.

This clonotype has ten or more counts. The rearrangement joins TRBV28 to TRBJ1-3, with a weak D call TRBD1 (5 bases). The V gene lost 0 bases and the J gene lost 0 bases, with 6 bases spanning the gap. The CDR3 consists of 15 residues. Germline CDR1 is MDHEN and CDR2 is SYDVKM. The CDR3 protein is CASSLWGTSGNTIYF. CDR3 DNA: TGTGCCAGCAGTTTATGGGGGACCTCTGGAAACACCATATATTTT.

This clonotype was observed a handful of times. V usage is TRBV9 and J usage is TRBJ2-1, with a weak D call TRBD2 (6 bases). With the DNA end fitting TRBJ2-4 better, the J assignment may be wrong. The CDR3 is 15 residues long. Germline CDR1 and CDR2: SGDLS and YYNGEE. CDR3 bases: TGTGCCAGCAGCGTAGAACCCAGGGAGGATTCCCTTCAGTACTTC. Protein product: CASSVEPREDSLQYF.

The table lists this clonotype with many counts. The genes are TRBV27 and TRBJ2-1, with D unresolved. The V and J ends lost 0 bases and 5 bases respectively, with 5 bases between them. Per germline, CDR1 MNHEY and CDR2 SMNVEV (reference sequence). This CDR3 contains 13 residues. The CDR3 protein is CASSLSGDNEQFF. The CDR3 DNA is TGTGCCAGCAGTTTATCTGGTGACAATGAGCAGTTCTTC.

The rearrangement links TRBV10-2 to TRBJ2-5; 7 bases map to TRBD2. CDR3 length equals 13 residues. Germline V gene sequence: CDR1 WSHSY, CDR2 SAAADI. V lost 10 bases to trimming and J lost 5 bases; unmatched junction nucleotides: 10. CDR3 sequence (DNA): TGCGCCACTTTCGACGGAGCGGGGGAGACCCAGTACTTC. Amino acids: CATFDGAGETQYF.

In its sample, this clonotype was seen a few times. The J gene is TRBJ2-5, the V gene TRBV5-1, with 8 bases fitting TRBD1. The J segment lost 5 bases and the V segment lost 4 bases, leaving 10 bases of the junction unmatched. This CDR3 contains 15 residues. Germline V CDR1 and CDR2: SGHRS, YFSETQ. This CDR3 reads CASSPLPGGEETQYF. The CDR3 region has the DNA TGCGCCAGCAGCCCGCTCCCAGGGGGCGAGGAGACCCAGTACTTC.